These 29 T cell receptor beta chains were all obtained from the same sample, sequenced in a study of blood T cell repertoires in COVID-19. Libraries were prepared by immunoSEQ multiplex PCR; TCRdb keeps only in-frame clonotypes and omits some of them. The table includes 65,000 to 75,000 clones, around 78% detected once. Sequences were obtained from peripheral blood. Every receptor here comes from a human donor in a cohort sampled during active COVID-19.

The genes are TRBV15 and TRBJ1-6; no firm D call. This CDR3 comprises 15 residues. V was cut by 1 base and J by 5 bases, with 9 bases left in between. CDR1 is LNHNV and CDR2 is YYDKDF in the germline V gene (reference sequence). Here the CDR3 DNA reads TGTGCCACCAGCAGAGGCCAGCGCGATAATTCACCCCTCCACTTT. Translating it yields CATSRGQRDNSPLHF.

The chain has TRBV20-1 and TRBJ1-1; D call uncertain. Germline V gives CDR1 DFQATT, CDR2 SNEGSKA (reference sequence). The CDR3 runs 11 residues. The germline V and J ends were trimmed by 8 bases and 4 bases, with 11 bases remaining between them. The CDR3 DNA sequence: TGCAGTTGCAGCGGAACCACTGAAGCTTTCTTT. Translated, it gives CSCSGTTEAFF.

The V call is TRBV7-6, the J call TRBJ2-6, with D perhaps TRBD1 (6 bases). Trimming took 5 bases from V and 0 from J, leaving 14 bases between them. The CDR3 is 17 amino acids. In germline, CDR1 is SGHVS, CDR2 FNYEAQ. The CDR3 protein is CASSNLQGFSGANVLTF. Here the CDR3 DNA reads TGTGCCAGCAGCAACCTACAGGGTTTCTCTGGGGCCAACGTCCTGACTTTC.

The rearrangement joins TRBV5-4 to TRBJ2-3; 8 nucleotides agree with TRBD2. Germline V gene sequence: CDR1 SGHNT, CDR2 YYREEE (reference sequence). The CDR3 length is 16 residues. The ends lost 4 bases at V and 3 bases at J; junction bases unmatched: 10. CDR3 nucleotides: TGTGCCAGCAGCGCAACCTCGGGACTAGTGACAGATACGCAGTATTTT. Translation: CASSATSGLVTDTQYF.

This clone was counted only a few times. CDR3 region: CASRGPGANVLTF. CDR3 sequence (DNA): TGTGCCAGCAGGGGGCCCGGGGCCAACGTCCTGACTTTC. The rearrangement links TRBV28 to TRBJ2-6; the D gene is possibly TRBD1 (5 bases). In germline, CDR1 is MDHEN, CDR2 SYDVKM. The V end was cut by 6 bases, the J end by 4 bases, with 7 bases between. The CDR3 is 13 residues long.

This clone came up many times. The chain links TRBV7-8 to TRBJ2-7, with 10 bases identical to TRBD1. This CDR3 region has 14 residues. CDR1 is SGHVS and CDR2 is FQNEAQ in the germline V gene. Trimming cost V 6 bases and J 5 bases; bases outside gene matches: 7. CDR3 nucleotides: TGTGCCAGCAGGGGACAGGGGATTGGGGACGAGCAGTACTTC. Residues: CASRGQGIGDEQYF.

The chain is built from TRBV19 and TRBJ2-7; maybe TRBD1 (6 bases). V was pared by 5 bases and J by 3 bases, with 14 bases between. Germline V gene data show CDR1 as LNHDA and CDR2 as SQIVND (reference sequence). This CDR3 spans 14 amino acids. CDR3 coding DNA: TGTGCCAGTAGTTTCAAAATACAGGGCTACGAGCAGTACTTC. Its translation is CASSFKIQGYEQYF.

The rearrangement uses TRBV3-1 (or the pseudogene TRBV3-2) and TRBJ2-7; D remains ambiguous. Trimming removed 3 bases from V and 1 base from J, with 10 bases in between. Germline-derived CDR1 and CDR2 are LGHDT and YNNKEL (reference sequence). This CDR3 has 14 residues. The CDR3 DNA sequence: TGTGCCAGCAGCCAGAGCTACAGATCCTACGAGCAGTACTTC. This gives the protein CASSQSYRSYEQYF.

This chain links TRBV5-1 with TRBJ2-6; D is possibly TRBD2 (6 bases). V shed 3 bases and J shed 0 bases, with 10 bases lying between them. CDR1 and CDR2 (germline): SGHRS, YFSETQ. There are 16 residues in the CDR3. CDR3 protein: CASSSGTSSGANVLTF. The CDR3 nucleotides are TGCGCCAGCAGCTCCGGGACTTCCTCTGGGGCCAACGTCCTGACTTTC. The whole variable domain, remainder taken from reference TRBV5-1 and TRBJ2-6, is KAGVTQTPRYLIKTRGQQVTLSCSPISGHRSVSWYQQTPGQGLQFLFEYFSETQRNKGNFPGRFSGRQFSNSRSEMNVSTLELGDSALYLCASSSGTSSGANVLTFGAGSRLTVL.

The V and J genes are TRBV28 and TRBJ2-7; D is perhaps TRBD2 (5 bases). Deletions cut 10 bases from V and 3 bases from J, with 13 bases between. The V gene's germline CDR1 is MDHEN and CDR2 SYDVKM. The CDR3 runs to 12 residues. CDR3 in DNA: TGTGCCACCACCGACGGGGTCTACGAGCAGTACTTC. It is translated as CATTDGVYEQYF.

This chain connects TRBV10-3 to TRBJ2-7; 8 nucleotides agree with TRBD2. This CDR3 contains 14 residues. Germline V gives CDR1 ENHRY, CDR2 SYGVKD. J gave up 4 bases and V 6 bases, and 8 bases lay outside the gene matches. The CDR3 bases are TGTGCCATCAGATTAACTAGCGGTGGTTACGAGCAGTACTTC. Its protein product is CAIRLTSGGYEQYF.

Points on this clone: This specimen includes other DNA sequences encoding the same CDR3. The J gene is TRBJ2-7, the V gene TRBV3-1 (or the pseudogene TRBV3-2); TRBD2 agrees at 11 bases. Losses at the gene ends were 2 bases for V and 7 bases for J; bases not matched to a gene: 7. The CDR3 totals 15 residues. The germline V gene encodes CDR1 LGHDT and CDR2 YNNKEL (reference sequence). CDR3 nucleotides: TGTGCCAGCAGCCAACCTACTAGCGGGAGAAGGGAGCAGTACTTC. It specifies CASSQPTSGRREQYF.

This chain's CDR3 is CASSVRLAGETQYF. CDR3 sequence (DNA): TGTGCCAGCAGTGTGCGACTAGCGGGGGAGACCCAGTACTTC. V gene TRBV2 combines with J gene TRBJ2-5, with 11 positions matching TRBD2. The CDR3 length is 14 residues. V trimming: 4 bases; J trimming: 5 bases; junction bases outside the gene matches: 3. CDR1 is SNHLY and CDR2 is FYNNEI in the germline V gene.

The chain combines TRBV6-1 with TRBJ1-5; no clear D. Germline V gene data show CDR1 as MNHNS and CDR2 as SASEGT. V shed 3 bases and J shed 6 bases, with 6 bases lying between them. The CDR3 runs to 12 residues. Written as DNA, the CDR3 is TGTGCCAGCAGTGATCGCGGTCAGCCCCAGCATTTT. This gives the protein CASSDRGQPQHF.

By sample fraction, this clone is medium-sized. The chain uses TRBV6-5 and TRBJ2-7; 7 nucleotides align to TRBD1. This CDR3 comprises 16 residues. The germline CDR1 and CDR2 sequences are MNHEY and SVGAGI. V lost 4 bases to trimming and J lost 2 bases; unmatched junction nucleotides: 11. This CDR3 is CASSFTTGTATYEQYF. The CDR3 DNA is TGTGCCAGCAGTTTTACTACCGGGACAGCAACCTACGAGCAGTACTTC.

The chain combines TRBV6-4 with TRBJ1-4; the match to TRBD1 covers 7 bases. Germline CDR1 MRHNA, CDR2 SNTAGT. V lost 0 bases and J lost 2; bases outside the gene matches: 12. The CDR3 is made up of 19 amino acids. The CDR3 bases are TGTGCCAGCAGTGACTCGCAAGAGCAGGGGGAAAAGACTAATGAAAAACTGTTTTTT. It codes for CASSDSQEQGEKTNEKLFF.

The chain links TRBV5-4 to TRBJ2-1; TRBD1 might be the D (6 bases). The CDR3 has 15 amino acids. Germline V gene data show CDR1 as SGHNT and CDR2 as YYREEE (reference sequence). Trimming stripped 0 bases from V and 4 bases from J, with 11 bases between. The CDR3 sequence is CASSLDRGYYNEQFF. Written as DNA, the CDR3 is TGTGCCAGCAGCTTGGATAGGGGGTATTACAATGAGCAGTTCTTC.

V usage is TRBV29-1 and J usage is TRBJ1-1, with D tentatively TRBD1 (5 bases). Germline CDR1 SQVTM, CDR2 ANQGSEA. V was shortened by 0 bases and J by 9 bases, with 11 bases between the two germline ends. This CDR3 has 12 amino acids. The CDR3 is CSVEESQGQAFF. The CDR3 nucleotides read TGCAGCGTTGAAGAAAGCCAGGGTCAAGCTTTCTTT.

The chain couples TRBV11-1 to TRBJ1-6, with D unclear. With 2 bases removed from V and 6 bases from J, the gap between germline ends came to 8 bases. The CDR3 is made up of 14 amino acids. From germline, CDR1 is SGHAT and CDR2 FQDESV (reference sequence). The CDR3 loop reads CASSLSRGNSPLHF. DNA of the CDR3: TGTGCCAGCAGCTTATCCCGGGGTAATTCACCCCTCCACTTT.

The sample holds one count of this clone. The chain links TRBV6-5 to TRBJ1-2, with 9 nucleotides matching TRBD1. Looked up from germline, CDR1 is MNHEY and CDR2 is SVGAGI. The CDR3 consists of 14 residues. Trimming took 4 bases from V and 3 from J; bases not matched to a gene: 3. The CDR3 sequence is CASSWTGVHYGYTF. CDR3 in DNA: TGTGCCAGCAGTTGGACAGGGGTTCACTATGGCTACACCTTC.

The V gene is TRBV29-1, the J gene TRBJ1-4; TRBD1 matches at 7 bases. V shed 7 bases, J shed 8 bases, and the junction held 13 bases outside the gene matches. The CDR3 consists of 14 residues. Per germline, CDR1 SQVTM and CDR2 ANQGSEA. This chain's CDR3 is CSGRGGGDGEKLFF. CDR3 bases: TGCAGCGGACGAGGAGGGGGCGATGGGGAAAAACTGTTTTTT.

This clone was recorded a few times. The CDR3 sequence: CASRADRVGYEQYF. The CDR3, as DNA: TGTGCCAGCAGGGCGGACAGGGTTGGCTACGAGCAGTACTTC. The chain joins TRBV2 to TRBJ2-7; 8 nucleotides agree with TRBD1. The germline V gene has CDR1 SNHLY and CDR2 FYNNEI. J gave up 3 bases and V 6 bases, and 7 bases lay outside the gene matches. CDR3 length: 14 residues.

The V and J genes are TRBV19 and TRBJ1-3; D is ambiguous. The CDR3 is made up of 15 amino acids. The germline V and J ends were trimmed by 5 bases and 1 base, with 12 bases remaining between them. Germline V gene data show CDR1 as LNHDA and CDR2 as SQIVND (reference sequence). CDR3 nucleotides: TGTGCCAGTAGTTACGGGGAAGAATCTGGAAACACCATATATTTT. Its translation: CASSYGEESGNTIYF.

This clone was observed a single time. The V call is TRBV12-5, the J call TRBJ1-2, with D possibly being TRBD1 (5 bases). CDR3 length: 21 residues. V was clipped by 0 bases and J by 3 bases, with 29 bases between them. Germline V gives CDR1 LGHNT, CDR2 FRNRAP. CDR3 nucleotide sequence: TGTGCTAGTGGTTTGGTACTAATCCCCCGACAGAGCCCTCCCAAGGACTATGGCTACACCTTC. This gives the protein CASGLVLIPRQSPPKDYGYTF. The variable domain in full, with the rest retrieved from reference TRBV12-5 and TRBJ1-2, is DARVTQTPRHKVTEMGQEVTMRCQPILGHNTVFWYRQTMMQGLELLAYFRNRAPLDDSGMPKDRFSAEMPDATLATLKIQPSEPRDSAVYFCASGLVLIPRQSPPKDYGYTFGSGTRLTVV.

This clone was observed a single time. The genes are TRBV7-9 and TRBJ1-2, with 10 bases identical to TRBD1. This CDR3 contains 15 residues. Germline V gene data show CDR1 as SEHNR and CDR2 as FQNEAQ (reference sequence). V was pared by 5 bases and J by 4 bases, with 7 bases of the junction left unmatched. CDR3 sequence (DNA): TGTGCCAGCAGCCCCCGGGACAGGGGCTCCTATGGCTACACCTTC. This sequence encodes CASSPRDRGSYGYTF.

The CDR3 region is CASSHRTGNLNQPQHF. The CDR3 nucleotides read TGTGCCAGCAGCCATAGGACAGGGAACCTCAATCAGCCCCAGCATTTT. The chain couples TRBV3-1 (or the pseudogene TRBV3-2) to TRBJ1-5; 8 nucleotides align to TRBD1. The CDR3 contains 16 residues. Germline CDR1 is LGHDT and CDR2 is YNNKEL (reference sequence). J was trimmed by 3 bases and V by 3 bases; bases with no gene match: 7.

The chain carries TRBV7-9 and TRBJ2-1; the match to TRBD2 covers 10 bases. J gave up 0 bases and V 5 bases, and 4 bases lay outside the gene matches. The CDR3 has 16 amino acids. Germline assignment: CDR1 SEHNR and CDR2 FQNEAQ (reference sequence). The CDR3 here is CASSMSGRASYNEQFF. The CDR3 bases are TGTGCCAGCAGCATGAGCGGGAGGGCCTCCTACAATGAGCAGTTCTTC.

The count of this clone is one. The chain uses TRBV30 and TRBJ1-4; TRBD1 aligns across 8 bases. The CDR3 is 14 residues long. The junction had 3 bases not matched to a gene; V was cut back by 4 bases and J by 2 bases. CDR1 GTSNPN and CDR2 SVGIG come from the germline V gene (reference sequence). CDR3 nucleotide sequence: TGTGCCTGGAACAGGGGGGAGACTAATGAAAAACTGTTTTTT. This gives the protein CAWNRGETNEKLFF.

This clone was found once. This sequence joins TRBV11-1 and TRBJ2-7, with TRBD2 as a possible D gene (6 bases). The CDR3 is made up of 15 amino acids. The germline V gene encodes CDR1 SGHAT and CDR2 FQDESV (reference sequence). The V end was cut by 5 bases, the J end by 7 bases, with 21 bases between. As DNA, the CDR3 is TGTGCCAGCAGCCTACTCCGGGACTGGCCTGGAGAGCAGTACTTC. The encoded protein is CASSLLRDWPGEQYF.